The rows below give T cell receptor beta chains drawn from one sample of a study of T cell responses to AZD1222 COVID-19 vaccine. The assay was immunoSEQ multiplex PCR, and TCRdb's table has in-frame clones only and misses some. The top ten clones hold about 3.5% of a sample with roughly 140,000 clones, around nine tenths of them seen once. The sequencing used peripheral blood, collected on day 0 of AZD1222 vaccination. The receptors here all came from an adult in good health. Both conserved end residues are part of each CDR3. The D gene is left open where the match is weak. Clone size appears in some rows only: once, few, many, or a class for an expanded clone.

J | length | size | V | D | CDR3 | DNA
TRBJ1-5 | 13 | NA | TRBV19 | NA | CASTQSGGQPQHF | TGTGCCAGTACCCAATCCGGAGGGCAGCCCCAGCATTTT
TRBJ2-5 | 14 | NA | TRBV7-8 | NA | CASSFRGTEETQYF | TGTGCCAGCAGCTTTCGGGGGACCGAAGAGACCCAGTACTTC
TRBJ2-5 | 13 | NA | TRBV2 | NA | CASPARGAETQYF | TGTGCCAGCCCCGCCCGAGGAGCAGAGACCCAGTACTTC
TRBJ2-7 | 14 | once | TRBV5-1 | NA | CASSLERIAGEQYF | TGCGCCAGCAGCTTGGAAAGGATCGCGGGCGAGCAGTACTTC
TRBJ1-2 | 13 | few | TRBV2 | TRBD1 | CASYRDRDNGYTF | TGTGCCAGTTACCGGGACAGGGATAATGGCTACACCTTC
TRBJ1-4 | 14 | once | TRBV18 | NA | CASSPRQSNEKLFF | TGTGCCAGCTCACCACGGCAGTCTAATGAAAAACTGTTTTTT
TRBJ1-1 | 15 | NA | TRBV24-1 | TRBD1 | CATSARDRGYTEAFF | TGTGCCACCAGTGCCCGGGACAGGGGGTACACTGAAGCTTTCTTT
TRBJ2-7 | 16 | NA | TRBV10-3 | TRBD2 | CAISESGGAGVYEQYF | TGTGCCATCAGTGAGTCGGGGGGAGCGGGAGTTTACGAGCAGTACTTC
TRBJ2-1 | 13 | NA | TRBV27 | NA | CASSFGIGNEQFF | TGTGCCAGCAGTTTTGGTATCGGCAATGAGCAGTTCTTC
TRBJ1-1 | 14 | NA | TRBV5-1 | NA | CASSLTGQNTEAFF | TGCGCCAGCAGCTTGACAGGGCAGAACACTGAAGCTTTCTTT
TRBJ1-1 | 11 | few | TRBV7-9 | NA | CASFGGTEAFF | TGTGCCAGCTTTGGTGGCACTGAAGCTTTCTTT
TRBJ2-5 | 11 | NA | TRBV5-4 | NA | CASSIQETQYF | TGTGCCAGCAGCATCCAAGAGACCCAGTACTTC
TRBJ1-4 | 18 | NA | TRBV6-1 | NA | CASSEAPWGAATNEKLFF | TGTGCCAGCAGTGAAGCCCCTTGGGGGGCGGCAACTAATGAAAAACTGTTTTTT
TRBJ2-5 | 13 | NA | TRBV24-1 | NA | CATSDLISSLWNF | TGTGCCACCAGTGATTTGATCTCTTCCCTTTGGAACTTC
TRBJ2-7 | 13 | NA | TRBV19 | NA | CASSPTGTYEQYF | TGTGCCAGTAGCCCAACCGGGACCTACGAGCAGTACTTC
TRBJ2-7 | 14 | NA | TRBV11-3 | NA | CASSLVANPYEQYF | TGTGCCAGCAGCTTAGTAGCGAACCCCTACGAGCAGTACTTC
TRBJ2-7 | 14 | NA | TRBV10-3 | NA | CAIRGGNRGYEQYF | TGTGCCATCAGGGGGGGTAATCGTGGCTACGAGCAGTACTTC
TRBJ1-1 | 13 | once | TRBV19 | TRBD1 | CASSLQGHTEAFF | TGTGCCAGTAGTTTACAGGGGCACACTGAAGCTTTCTTT
TRBJ2-5 | 16 | NA | TRBV6-1 | TRBD2 | CASSELTSGGQETQYF | TGTGCCAGCAGTGAACTTACTAGCGGGGGGCAAGAGACCCAGTACTTC
TRBJ1-3 | 16 | NA | TRBV18 | NA | CASSPLKQGYGNTIYF | TGTGCCAGCTCACCACTCAAACAGGGATACGGAAACACCATATATTTT
TRBJ1-3 | 16 | NA | TRBV7-3 | TRBD1 | CASSIQGANSGNTIYF | TGTGCCAGCAGCATACAGGGGGCCAACTCTGGAAACACCATATATTTT
TRBJ2-5 | 14 | NA | TRBV11-3 | NA | CASSLTRNQETQYF | TGTGCCAGCAGCTTAACACGGAACCAAGAGACCCAGTACTTC
TRBJ1-1 | 15 | NA | TRBV7-2 | NA | CASSLTRGENTEAFF | TGTGCCAGCAGCTTAACGAGGGGGGAGAACACTGAAGCTTTCTTT
TRBJ2-5 | 15 | once | TRBV18 | TRBD2 | CASSLLAGDGETQYF | TGTGCCAGCTCACTCCTAGCGGGGGATGGAGAGACCCAGTACTTC
TRBJ1-1 | 15 | NA | TRBV6-2/TRBV6-3 | NA | CASSYVVFRNTEAFF | TGTGCCAGCAGTTACGTGGTCTTCAGAAACACTGAAGCTTTCTTT
TRBJ2-5 | 16 | NA | TRBV2 | TRBD2 | CASSESRAGGPETQYF | TGTGCCAGCAGTGAATCGCGTGCGGGAGGGCCAGAGACCCAGTACTTC
TRBJ1-6 | 12 | NA | TRBV6-5 | NA | CATGTDNSPLHF | TGTGCCACCGGGACGGATAATTCACCCCTCCACTTT
TRBJ2-7 | 14 | NA | TRBV27 | NA | CASSLSYTYYEQYF | TGTGCCAGCAGTTTATCGTACACTTACTACGAGCAGTACTTC
TRBJ2-3 | 15 | NA | TRBV11-3 | TRBD1 | CASSPGTGGSDTQYF | TGTGCCAGCAGCCCAGGGACAGGGGGCTCGGATACGCAGTATTTT
TRBJ1-2 | 15 | NA | TRBV3-1/TRBV3-2 | NA | CASSGSGRANYGYTF | TGTGCCAGCAGCGGATCAGGGAGGGCTAACTATGGCTACACCTTC
TRBJ2-3 | 15 | once | TRBV7-2 | NA | CASSLAGTQADTQYF | TGTGCCAGCAGCTTAGCGGGTACCCAGGCGGATACGCAGTATTTT
TRBJ1-2 | 15 | NA | TRBV18 | NA | CASSLRWRAGNGYTF | TGTGCCAGCTCACTTCGCTGGCGGGCTGGGAATGGCTACACCTTC
TRBJ1-6 | 16 | once | TRBV9 | NA | CASSVTRARGGSPLHF | TGTGCCAGCAGCGTCACTCGAGCAAGGGGAGGGTCACCCCTCCACTTT
TRBJ1-2 | 11 | NA | TRBV21-1 | NA | CAGRYNYGYTF | TGTGCCGGGCGATATAACTATGGCTACACCTTC
TRBJ2-7 | 14 | NA | TRBV29-1 | TRBD1 | CSVAPGQGLHEQYF | TGCAGCGTTGCACCGGGACAGGGCCTCCACGAGCAGTACTTC
TRBJ1-4 | 15 | NA | TRBV11-3 | NA | CASSPGPLRIEKLFF | TGTGCCAGCAGCCCCGGACCTTTGAGAATTGAAAAACTGTTTTTT
TRBJ2-7 | 13 | NA | TRBV27 | NA | CASSLTGFYEQYF | TGTGCCAGCAGTTTAACCGGGTTCTACGAGCAGTACTTC
TRBJ1-3 | 15 | few | TRBV7-6 | TRBD1 | CASSSGQFSGNTIYF | TGTGCCAGCAGCTCGGGACAGTTCTCTGGAAACACCATATATTTT
TRBJ1-5 | 16 | NA | TRBV2 | NA | CASSEGGGQPNQPQHF | TGTGCCAGCAGTGAAGGTGGTGGACAGCCAAATCAGCCCCAGCATTTT
TRBJ1-5 | 14 | few | TRBV7-8 | TRBD1 | CASSLRQGGQPQHF | TGTGCCAGCAGCTTACGACAGGGAGGTCAGCCCCAGCATTTT
TRBJ2-1 | 17 | NA | TRBV14 | TRBD2 | CASSPMGLAGVVNEQFF | TGTGCCAGCAGCCCAATGGGACTAGCGGGAGTAGTCAATGAGCAGTTCTTC
TRBJ2-1 | 12 | once | TRBV6-2/TRBV6-3 | NA | CASSYNGNEQFF | TGTGCCAGCAGTTACAACGGGAATGAGCAGTTCTTC
TRBJ1-4 | 17 | NA | TRBV11-2 | NA | CASSSFQGRSTNEKLFF | TGTGCCAGCAGCTCCTTTCAGGGTCGATCAACTAATGAAAAACTGTTTTTT
TRBJ1-5 | 11 | NA | TRBV19 | NA | CASSMDQPQHF | TGTGCCAGTAGCATGGATCAGCCCCAGCATTTT
TRBJ1-5 | 12 | NA | TRBV30 | NA | CAWSRRDTTTHF | TGTGCCTGGAGCCGTAGAGACACCACGACTCATTTT
TRBJ2-7 | 13 | NA | TRBV12-3/TRBV12-4 | TRBD1 | CASSLGQGYEQYF | TGTGCCAGCAGTTTGGGACAGGGCTACGAGCAGTACTTC
TRBJ2-7 | 15 | NA | TRBV6-4 | TRBD2 | CASSAERGPHYEQYF | TGTGCCAGCAGTGCAGAGCGGGGGCCACACTACGAGCAGTACTTC
TRBJ2-5 | 14 | NA | TRBV4-1 | NA | CASSQVGRLETQYF | TGCGCCAGCAGCCAAGTAGGTCGCTTAGAGACCCAGTACTTC
TRBJ1-4 | 15 | NA | TRBV6-1 | NA | CASSDPGGTNEKLFF | TGTGCCAGCAGTGATCCCGGTGGGACTAATGAAAAACTGTTTTTT
TRBJ2-1 | 13 | NA | TRBV5-4 | NA | CASSPRASNEQFF | TGTGCCAGCAGCCCTAGGGCTAGCAATGAGCAGTTCTTC
TRBJ1-3 | 15 | NA | TRBV5-4 | NA | CASSLFPGHGNTIYF | TGTGCCAGCAGCTTGTTTCCAGGGCATGGAAACACCATATATTTT
TRBJ1-2 | 13 | NA | TRBV5-4 | TRBD1 | CASSGQGGYGYTF | TGTGCCAGCAGCGGACAGGGCGGCTATGGCTACACCTTC
TRBJ1-3 | 16 | NA | TRBV4-1 | NA | CASSQGGTPSGNTIYF | TGCGCCAGCAGCCAAGGGGGGACACCCTCTGGAAACACCATATATTTT
TRBJ2-2 | 11 | NA | TRBV6-6 | NA | CASDRAGELFF | TGTGCCAGCGATCGGGCCGGGGAGCTGTTTTTT